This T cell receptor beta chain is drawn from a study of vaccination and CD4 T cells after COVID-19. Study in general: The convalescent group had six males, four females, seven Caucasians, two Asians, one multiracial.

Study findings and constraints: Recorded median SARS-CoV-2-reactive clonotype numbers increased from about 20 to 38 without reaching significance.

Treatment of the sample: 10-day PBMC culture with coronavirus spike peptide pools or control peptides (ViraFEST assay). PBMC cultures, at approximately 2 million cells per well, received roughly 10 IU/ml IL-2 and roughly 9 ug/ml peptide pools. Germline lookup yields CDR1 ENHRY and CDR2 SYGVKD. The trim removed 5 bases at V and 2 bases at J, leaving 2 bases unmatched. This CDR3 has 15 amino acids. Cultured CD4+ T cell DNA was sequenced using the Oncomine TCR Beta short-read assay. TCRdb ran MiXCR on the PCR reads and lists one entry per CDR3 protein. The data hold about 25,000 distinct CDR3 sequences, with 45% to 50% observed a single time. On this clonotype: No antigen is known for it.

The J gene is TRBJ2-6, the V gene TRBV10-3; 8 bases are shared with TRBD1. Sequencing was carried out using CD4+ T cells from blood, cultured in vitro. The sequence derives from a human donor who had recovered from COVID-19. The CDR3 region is CAISQGATGANVLTF. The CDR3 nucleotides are TGTGCCATCAGTCAGGGGGCAACTGGGGCCAACGTCCTGACTTTC.